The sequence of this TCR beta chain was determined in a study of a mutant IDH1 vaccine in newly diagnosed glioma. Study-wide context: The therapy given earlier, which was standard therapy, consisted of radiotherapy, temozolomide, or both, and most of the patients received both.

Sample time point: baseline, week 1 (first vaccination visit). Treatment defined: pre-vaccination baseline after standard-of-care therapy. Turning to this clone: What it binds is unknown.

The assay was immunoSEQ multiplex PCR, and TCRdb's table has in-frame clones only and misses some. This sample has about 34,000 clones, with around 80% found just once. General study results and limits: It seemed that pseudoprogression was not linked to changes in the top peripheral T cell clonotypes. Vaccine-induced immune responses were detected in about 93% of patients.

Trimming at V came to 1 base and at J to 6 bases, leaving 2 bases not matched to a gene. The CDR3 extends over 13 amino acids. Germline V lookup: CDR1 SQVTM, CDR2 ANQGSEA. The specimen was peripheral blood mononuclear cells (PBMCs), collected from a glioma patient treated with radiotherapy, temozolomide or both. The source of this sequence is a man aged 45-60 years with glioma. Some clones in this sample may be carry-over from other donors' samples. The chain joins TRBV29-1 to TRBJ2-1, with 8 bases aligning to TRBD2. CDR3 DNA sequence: TGCAGCGTTGAAGGCCGGGAGGGCAATGAGCAGTTCTTC. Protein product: CSVEGREGNEQFF.